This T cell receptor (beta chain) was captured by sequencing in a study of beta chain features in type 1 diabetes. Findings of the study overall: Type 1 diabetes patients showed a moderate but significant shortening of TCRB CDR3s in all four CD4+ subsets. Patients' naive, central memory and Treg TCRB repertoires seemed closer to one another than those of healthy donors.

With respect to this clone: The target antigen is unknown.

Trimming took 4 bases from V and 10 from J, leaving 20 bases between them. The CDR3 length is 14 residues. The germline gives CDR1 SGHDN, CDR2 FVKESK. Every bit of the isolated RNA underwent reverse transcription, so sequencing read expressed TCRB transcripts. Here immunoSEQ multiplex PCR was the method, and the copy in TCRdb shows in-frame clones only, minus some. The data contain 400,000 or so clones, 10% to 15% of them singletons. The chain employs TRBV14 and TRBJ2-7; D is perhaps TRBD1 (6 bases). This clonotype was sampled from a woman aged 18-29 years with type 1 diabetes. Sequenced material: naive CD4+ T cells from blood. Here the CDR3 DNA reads TGTGCCAGCAGCCCCCGTACGAGGGGGAGTCGACAGTACTTC. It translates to CASSPRTRGSRQYF.